This TCR beta chain was recorded in a study of CD8 T cells in ankylosing spondylitis. General study findings and limits: Some of the motif variants had earlier been found in reactive arthritis patients' fluid and blood. Several highly homologous variants made up a TCR beta motif, and this motif appeared characteristic of ankylosing spondylitis blood.

With molecular barcodes, quantitative 5'-RACE was used to make the TCR beta libraries. From the 5' RACE reads, TCRdb called clonotypes with MiXCR, one entry per CDR3 protein. This table holds some 840,000 distinct CDR3 sequences, about 12% found once. A remark on this clonotype: The target antigen is unknown.

The CDR3 sequence is 16 residues long. CDR1 SGHTA and CDR2 FQGTGA come from the germline V gene. V shed 3 bases and J 9 bases; nucleotides not matched to a gene: 8. This sequence joins TRBV7-3 and TRBJ2-1; TRBD2 agrees at 13 bases. This receptor was obtained from a male donor with ankylosing spondylitis. Sequenced: blood, either unsorted or a sorted T cell fraction (not recorded which). DNA of the CDR3: TGTGCCAGCAGCTTCATGGGACTAGCGGGGAGGAGTGAGCAGTTCTTC. The encoded protein is CASSFMGLAGRSEQFF. The whole variable domain, filled in from reference TRBV7-3 and TRBJ2-1, reads GAGVSQTPSNKVTEKGKYVELRCDPISGHTALYWYRQSLGQGPEFLIYFQGTGAADDSGLPNDRFFAVRPEGSVSTLKIQRTERGDSAVYLCASSFMGLAGRSEQFFGPGTRLTVL.